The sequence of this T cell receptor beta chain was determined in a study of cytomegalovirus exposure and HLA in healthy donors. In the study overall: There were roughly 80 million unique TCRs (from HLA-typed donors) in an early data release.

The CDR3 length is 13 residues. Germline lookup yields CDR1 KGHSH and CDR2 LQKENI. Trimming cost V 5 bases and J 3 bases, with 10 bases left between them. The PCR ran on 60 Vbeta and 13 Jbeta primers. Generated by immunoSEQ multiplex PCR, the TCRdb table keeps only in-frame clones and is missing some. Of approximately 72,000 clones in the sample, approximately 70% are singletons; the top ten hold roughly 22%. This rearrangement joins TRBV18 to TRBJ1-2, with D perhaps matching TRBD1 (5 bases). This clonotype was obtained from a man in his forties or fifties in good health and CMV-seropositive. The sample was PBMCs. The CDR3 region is CASSSTAYYGYTF. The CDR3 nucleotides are TGTGCCAGCTCATCGACAGCCTACTATGGCTACACCTTC.